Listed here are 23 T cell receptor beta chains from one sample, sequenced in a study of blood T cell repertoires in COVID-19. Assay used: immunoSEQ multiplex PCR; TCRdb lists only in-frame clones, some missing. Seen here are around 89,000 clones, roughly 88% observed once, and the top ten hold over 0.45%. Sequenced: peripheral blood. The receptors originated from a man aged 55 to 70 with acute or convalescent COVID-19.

Here the CDR3 reads CASRTGTGLTGELFF. CDR3 in DNA: TGTGCCAGCAGAACGGGGACAGGGCTCACCGGGGAGCTGTTTTTT. The J gene is TRBJ2-2, the V gene TRBV6-5; 9 positions match TRBD1. The CDR3 totals 15 residues. Germline trimming cut 6 bases from V and 4 bases from J; bases unmatched to any gene: 6. Germline V lookup: CDR1 MNHEY, CDR2 SVGAGI.

CDR3 in DNA: TGTGCCATCAGTGAGTCCGGGACAGATCGTGGCTACACCTTC. Its translation is CAISESGTDRGYTF. The chain has TRBV10-3 and TRBJ1-2; TRBD1 agrees at 7 bases. J gave up 7 bases and V 0 bases, and 5 bases lay outside the gene matches. Germline V gene lookup returns CDR1 ENHRY and CDR2 SYGVKD. CDR3 length: 14 residues.

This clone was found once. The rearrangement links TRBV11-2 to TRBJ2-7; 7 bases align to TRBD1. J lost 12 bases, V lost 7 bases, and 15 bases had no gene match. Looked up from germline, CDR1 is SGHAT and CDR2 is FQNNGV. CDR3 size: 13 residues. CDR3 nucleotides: TGTGCCAGCAACAGAATCCGGGACAGTATATCGTACTTC. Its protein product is CASNRIRDSISYF.

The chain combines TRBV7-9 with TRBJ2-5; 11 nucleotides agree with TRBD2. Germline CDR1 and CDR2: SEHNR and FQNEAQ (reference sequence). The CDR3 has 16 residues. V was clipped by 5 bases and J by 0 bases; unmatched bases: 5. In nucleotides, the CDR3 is TGTGCCAGCAGCCACCCTAGCGGGAGGTACCAAGAGACCCAGTACTTC. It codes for CASSHPSGRYQETQYF.

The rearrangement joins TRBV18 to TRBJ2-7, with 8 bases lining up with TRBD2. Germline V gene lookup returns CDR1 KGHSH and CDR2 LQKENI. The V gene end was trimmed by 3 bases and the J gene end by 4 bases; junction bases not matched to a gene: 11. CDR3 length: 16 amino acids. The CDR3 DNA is TGTGCCAGCTCACCCTCCGGGACTAGAAATTTGTACGAGCAGTACTTC. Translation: CASSPSGTRNLYEQYF.

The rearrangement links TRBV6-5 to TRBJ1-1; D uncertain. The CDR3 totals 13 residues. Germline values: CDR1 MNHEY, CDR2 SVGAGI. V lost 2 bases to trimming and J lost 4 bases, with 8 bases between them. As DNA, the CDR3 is TGTGCCAGCAGTTACAACCGAGCCACTGAAGCTTTCTTT. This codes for CASSYNRATEAFF.

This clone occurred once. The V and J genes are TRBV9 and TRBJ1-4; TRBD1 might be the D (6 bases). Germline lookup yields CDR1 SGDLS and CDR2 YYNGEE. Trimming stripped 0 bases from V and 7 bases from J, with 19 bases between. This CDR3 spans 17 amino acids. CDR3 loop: CASSVEAGVGNGEKLFF. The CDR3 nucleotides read TGTGCCAGCAGCGTAGAGGCAGGGGTTGGGAATGGTGAAAAACTGTTTTTT.

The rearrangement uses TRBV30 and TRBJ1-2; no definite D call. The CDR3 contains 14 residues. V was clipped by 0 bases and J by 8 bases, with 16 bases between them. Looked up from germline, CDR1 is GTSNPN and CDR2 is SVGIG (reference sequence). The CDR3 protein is CAWSVGSRTMGYTF. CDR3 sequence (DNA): TGTGCCTGGAGTGTCGGTAGCAGAACTATGGGCTACACCTTC.

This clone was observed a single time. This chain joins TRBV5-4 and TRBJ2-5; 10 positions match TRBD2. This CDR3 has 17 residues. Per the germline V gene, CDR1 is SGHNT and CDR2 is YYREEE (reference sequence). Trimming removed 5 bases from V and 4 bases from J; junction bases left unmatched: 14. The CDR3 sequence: CASSQTSGPYRGETQYF. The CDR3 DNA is TGTGCCAGCAGTCAGACTAGCGGGCCCTACAGAGGAGAGACCCAGTACTTC.

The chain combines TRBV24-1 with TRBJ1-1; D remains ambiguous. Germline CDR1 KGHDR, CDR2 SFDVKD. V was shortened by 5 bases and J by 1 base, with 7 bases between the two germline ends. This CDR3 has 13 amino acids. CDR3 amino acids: CATSALGNTEAFF. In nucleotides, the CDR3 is TGTGCCACCAGTGCTCTAGGGAACACTGAAGCTTTCTTT.

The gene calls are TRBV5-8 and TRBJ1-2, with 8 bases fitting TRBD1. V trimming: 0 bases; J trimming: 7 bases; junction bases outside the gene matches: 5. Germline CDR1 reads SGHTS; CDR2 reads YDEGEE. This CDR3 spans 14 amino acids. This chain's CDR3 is CASSLGAGGSGYTF. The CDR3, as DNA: TGTGCCAGCAGCTTGGGGGCAGGGGGCTCTGGCTACACCTTC.

As DNA, the CDR3 is TGTGCCAGCAGCGACGGGTACTCTGGAAACACCATATATTTT. The encoded protein is CASSDGYSGNTIYF. This rearrangement joins TRBV9 to TRBJ1-3; D gene unclear. Deletions cut 3 bases from V and 0 bases from J, with 7 bases between. Germline V CDR1 and CDR2: SGDLS, YYNGEE. This CDR3 contains 14 residues.

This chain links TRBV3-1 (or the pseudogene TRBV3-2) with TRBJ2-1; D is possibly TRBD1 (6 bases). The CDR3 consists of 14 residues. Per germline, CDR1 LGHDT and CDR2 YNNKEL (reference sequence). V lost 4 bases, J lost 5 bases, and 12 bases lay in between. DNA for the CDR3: TGTGCCAGCAGCCTACGGACAGACAACAATGAGCAGTTCTTC. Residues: CASSLRTDNNEQFF.

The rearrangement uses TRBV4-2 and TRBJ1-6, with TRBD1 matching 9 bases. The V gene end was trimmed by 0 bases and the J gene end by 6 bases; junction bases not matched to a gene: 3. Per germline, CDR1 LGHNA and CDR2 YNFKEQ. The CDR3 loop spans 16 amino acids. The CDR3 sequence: CASSQEGTGINSPLHF. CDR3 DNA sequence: TGTGCCAGCAGCCAAGAGGGGACAGGGATTAATTCACCCCTCCACTTT.

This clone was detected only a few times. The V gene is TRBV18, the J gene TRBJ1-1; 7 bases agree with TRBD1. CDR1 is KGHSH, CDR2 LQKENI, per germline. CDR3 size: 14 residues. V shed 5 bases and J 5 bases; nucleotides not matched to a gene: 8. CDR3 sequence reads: CASSLGPQGTEAFF. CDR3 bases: TGTGCCAGCTCATTGGGGCCACAGGGGACTGAAGCTTTCTTT. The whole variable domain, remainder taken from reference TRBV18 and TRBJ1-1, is NAGVMQNPRHLVRRRGQEARLRCSPMKGHSHVYWYRQLPEEGLKFMVYLQKENIIDESGMPKERFSAEFPKEGPSILRIQQVVRGDSAAYFCASSLGPQGTEAFFGQGTRLTVV.

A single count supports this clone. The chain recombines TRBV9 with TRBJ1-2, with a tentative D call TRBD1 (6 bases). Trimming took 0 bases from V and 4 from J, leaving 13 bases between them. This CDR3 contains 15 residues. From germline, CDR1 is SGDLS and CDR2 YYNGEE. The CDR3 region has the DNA TGTGCCAGCAGCGTAGACTGGGGGCAAAGCTATGGCTACACCTTC. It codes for CASSVDWGQSYGYTF. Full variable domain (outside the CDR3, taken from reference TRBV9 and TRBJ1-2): DSGVTQTPKHLITATGQRVTLRCSPRSGDLSVYWYQQSLDQGLQFLIQYYNGEERAKGNILERFSAQQFPDLHSELNLSSLELGDSALYFCASSVDWGQSYGYTFGSGTRLTVV.

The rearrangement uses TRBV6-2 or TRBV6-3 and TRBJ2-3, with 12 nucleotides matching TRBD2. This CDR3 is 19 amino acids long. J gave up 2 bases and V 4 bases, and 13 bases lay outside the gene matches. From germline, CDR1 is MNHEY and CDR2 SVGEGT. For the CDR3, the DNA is TGTGCCAGCAGTTCCCTCGGAACTAGCGGGAGGACGTCCACAGATACGCAGTATTTT. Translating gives CASSSLGTSGRTSTDTQYF.

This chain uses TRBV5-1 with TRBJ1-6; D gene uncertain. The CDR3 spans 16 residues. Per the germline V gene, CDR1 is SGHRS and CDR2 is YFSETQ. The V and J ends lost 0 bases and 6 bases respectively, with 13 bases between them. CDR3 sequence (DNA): TGCGCCAGCAGCTTGGCGACTAGCGGTCTTAATTCACCCCTCCACTTT. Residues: CASSLATSGLNSPLHF.

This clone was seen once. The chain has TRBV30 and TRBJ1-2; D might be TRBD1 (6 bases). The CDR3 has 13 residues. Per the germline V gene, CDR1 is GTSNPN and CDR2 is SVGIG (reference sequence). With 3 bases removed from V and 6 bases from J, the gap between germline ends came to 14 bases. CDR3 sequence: CAWSLGGGDGYTF. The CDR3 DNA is TGTGCCTGGAGCCTCGGGGGGGGCGATGGCTACACCTTC.

DNA of the CDR3: TGCGCCAGCAGCTCGACAGGGGGCGTCGAGACCCAGTACTTC. Translated, it gives CASSSTGGVETQYF. The rearrangement joins TRBV5-1 to TRBJ2-5, with 10 bases lining up with TRBD1. V gave up 3 bases and J gave up 5 bases; unmatched junction bases: 4. Germline V gives CDR1 SGHRS, CDR2 YFSETQ. This CDR3 is 14 amino acids long.

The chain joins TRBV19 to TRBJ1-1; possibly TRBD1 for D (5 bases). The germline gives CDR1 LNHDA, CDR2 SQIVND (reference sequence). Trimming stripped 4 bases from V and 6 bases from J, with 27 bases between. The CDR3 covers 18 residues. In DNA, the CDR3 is TGTGCCAGTAGTACGCTTTGGTCCGGGGTGGGGAGGGGCTCTGAAGCTTTCTTT. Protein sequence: CASSTLWSGVGRGSEAFF.

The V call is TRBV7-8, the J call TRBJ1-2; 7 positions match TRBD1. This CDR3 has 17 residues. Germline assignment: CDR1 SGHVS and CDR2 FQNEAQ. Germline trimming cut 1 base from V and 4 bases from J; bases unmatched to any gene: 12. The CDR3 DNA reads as TGTGCCAGCAGCTTAGGGGCCGGGACAGCTAATATCTATGGCTACACCTTC. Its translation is CASSLGAGTANIYGYTF. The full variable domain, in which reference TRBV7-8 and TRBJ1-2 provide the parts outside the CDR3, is GAGVSQSPRYKVAKRGQDVALRCDPISGHVSLFWYQQALGQGPEFLTYFQNEAQLDKSGLPSDRFFAERPEGSVSTLKIQRTQQEDSAVYLCASSLGAGTANIYGYTFGSGTRLTVV.

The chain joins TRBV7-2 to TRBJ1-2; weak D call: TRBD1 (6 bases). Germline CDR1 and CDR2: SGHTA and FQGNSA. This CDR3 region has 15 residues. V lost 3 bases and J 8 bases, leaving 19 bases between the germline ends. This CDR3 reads CASSFGQSYLGGYTF. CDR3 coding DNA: TGTGCCAGCAGCTTCGGACAGTCCTATCTAGGGGGCTACACCTTC.